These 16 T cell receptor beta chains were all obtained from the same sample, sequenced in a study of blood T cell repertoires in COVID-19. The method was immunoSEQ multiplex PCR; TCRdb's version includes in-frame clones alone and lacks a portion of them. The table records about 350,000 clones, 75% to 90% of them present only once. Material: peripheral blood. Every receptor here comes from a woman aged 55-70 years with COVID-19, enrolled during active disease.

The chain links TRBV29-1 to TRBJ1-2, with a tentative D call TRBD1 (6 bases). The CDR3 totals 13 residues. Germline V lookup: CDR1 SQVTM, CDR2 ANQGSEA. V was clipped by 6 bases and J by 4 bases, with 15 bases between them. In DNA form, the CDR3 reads TGCAGCGTACTTACCGGGACACGCTATGGCTACACCTTC. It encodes CSVLTGTRYGYTF.

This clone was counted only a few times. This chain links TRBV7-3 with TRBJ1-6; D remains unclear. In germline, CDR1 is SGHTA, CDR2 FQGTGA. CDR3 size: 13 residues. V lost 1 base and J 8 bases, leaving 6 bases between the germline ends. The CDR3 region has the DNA TGTGCCAGCAGCTTAAACGGGGATTCACCCCTCCACTTT. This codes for CASSLNGDSPLHF.

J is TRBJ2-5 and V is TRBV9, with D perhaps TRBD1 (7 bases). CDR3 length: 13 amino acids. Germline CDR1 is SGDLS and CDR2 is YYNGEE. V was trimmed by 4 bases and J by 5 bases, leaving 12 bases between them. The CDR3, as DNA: TGTGCCAGCAGCAAACAGGGGAGGGAGACCCAGTACTTC. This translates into CASSKQGRETQYF.

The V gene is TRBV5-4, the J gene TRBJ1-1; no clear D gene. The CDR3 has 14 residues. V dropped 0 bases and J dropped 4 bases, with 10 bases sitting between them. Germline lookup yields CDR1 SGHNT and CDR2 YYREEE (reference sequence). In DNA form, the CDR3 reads TGTGCCAGCAGCTTGGATCCAGGTGGCACTGAAGCTTTCTTT. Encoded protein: CASSLDPGGTEAFF. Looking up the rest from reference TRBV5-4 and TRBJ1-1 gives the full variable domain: ETGVTQSPTHLIKTRGQQVTLRCSSQSGHNTVSWYQQALGQGPQFIFQYYREEENGRGNFPPRFSGLQFPNYSSELNVNALELDDSALYLCASSLDPGGTEAFFGQGTRLTVV.

CDR3: CASSLEENTEAFF. The CDR3 DNA reads TGTGCCAGCAGCTTGGAGGAGAACACTGAAGCTTTCTTT. The chain joins TRBV11-3 to TRBJ1-1; no definite D call. Looked up from germline, CDR1 is SGHNT and CDR2 is YENEEA. The length of the CDR3 is 13 residues. With 3 bases removed from V and 1 base from J, the gap between germline ends came to 6 bases.

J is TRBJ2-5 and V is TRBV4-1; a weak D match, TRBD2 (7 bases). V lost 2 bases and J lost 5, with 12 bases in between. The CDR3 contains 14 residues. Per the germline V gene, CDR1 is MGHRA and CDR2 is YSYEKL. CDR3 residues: CASSQREGGETQYF. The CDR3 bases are TGCGCCAGCAGCCAAAGAGAGGGGGGGGAGACCCAGTACTTC.

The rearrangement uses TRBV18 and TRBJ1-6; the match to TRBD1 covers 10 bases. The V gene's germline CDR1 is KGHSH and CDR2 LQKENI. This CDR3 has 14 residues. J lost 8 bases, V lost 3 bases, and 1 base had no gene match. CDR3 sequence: CASSPGTGDSPLHF. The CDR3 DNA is TGTGCCAGCTCACCGGGGACAGGGGATTCACCCCTCCACTTT.

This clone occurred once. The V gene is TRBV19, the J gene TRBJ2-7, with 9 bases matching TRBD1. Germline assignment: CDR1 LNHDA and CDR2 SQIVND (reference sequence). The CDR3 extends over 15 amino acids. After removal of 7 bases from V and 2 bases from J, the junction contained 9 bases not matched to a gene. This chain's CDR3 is CASTYGTGSTYEQYF. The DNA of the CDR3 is TGTGCCAGTACCTATGGGACAGGGTCAACCTACGAGCAGTACTTC.

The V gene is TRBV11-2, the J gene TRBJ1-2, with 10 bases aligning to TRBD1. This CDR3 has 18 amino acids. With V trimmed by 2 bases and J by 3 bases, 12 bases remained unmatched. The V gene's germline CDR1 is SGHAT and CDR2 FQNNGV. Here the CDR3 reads CASSLRRDRGLSDYGYTF. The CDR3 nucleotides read TGTGCCAGCAGCTTACGCCGGGACAGGGGTCTTTCGGACTATGGCTACACCTTC.

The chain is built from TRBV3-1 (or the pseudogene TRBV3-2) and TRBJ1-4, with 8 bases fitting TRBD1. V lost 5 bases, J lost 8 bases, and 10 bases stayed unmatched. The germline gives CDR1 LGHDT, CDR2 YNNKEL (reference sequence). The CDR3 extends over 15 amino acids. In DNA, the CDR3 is TGTGCCAGCAGCACCGGACAGGGCCTTACAGAAAAACTGTTTTTT. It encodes CASSTGQGLTEKLFF.

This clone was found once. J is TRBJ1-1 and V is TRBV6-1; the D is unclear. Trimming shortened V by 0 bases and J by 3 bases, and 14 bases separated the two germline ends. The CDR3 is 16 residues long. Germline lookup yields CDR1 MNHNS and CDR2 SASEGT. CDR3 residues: CASSEAVRLGDTEAFF. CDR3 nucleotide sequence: TGTGCCAGCAGTGAAGCTGTGAGGCTTGGCGACACTGAAGCTTTCTTT.

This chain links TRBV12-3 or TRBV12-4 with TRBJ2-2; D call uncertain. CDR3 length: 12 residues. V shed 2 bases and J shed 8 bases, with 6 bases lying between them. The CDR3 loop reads CASSLISGELFF. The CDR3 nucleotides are TGTGCCAGCAGTTTAATTAGTGGGGAGCTGTTTTTT.

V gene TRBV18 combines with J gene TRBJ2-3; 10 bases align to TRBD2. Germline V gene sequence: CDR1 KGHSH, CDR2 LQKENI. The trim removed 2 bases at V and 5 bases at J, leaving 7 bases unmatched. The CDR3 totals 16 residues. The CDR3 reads CASSPVLAGRLDTQYF. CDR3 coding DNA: TGTGCCAGCTCACCAGTACTAGCGGGGAGACTAGATACGCAGTATTTT.

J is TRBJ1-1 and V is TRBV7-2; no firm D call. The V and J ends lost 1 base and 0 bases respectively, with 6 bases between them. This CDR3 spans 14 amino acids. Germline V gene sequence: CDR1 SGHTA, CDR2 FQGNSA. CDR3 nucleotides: TGTGCCAGCAGCTTAGGGCCTCTGAACACTGAAGCTTTCTTT. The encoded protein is CASSLGPLNTEAFF.

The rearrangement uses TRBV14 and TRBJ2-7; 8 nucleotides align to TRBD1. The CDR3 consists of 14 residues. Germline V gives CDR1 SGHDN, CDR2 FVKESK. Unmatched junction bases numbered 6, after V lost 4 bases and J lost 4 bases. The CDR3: CASSPGGVRYEQYF. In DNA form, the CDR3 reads TGTGCCAGCAGCCCAGGGGGCGTAAGGTACGAGCAGTACTTC.

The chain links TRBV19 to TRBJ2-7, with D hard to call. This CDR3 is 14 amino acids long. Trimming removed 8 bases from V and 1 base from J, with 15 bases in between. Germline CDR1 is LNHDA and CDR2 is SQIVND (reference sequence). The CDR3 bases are TGTGCCAGTGCATTTCCGGGTCGGTCCTACGAGCAGTACTTC. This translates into CASAFPGRSYEQYF. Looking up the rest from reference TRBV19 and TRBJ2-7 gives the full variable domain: DGGITQSPKYLFRKEGQNVTLSCEQNLNHDAMYWYRQDPGQGLRLIYYSQIVNDFQKGDIAEGYSVSREKKESFPLTVTSAQKNPTAFYLCASAFPGRSYEQYFGPGTRLTVT.